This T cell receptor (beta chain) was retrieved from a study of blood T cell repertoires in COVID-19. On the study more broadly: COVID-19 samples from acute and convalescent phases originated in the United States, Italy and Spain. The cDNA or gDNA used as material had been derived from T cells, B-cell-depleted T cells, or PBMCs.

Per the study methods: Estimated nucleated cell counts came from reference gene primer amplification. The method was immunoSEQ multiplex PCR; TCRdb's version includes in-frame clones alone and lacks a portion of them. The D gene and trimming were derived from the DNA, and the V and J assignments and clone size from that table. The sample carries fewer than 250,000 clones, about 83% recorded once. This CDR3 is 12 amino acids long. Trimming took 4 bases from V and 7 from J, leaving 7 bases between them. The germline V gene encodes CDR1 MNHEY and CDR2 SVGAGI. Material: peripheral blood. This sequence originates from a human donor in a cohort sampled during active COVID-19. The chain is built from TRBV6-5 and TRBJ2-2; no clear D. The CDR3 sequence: CASSSPIGELFF. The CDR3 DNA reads TGTGCCAGCAGTTCCCCCATCGGGGAGCTGTTTTTT.